Below are 18 T cell receptor beta chains sequenced from a single sample in a study of T-cell reconstitution after alpha-beta-depleted transplantation in children. Unique molecular identifiers featured in how the TCRbeta library was prepared. TCRdb reprocessed the PCR reads via MiXCR and lists one record per CDR3 protein. The sample holds 490,000 or so distinct CDR3 sequences, roughly a tenth seen once. Material: PBMCs, obtained before TCRalphabeta/CD19-depleted stem cell transplant. The receptors were gathered from a child aged 2 to 10 with inherited bone marrow failure, due to receive a stem cell transplant.

In this sample, this clonotype turned up many times. This chain connects TRBV27 to TRBJ2-7; D is possibly TRBD2 (6 bases). Germline values: CDR1 MNHEY, CDR2 SMNVEV (reference sequence). This CDR3 spans 15 amino acids. The V end lost 4 bases, the J end lost 0 bases, and 13 bases lay between the germline ends. In nucleotides, the CDR3 is TGTGCCAGCAGTTGGAGGGACGGTTTCTCCTACGAGCAGTACTTC. This gives the protein CASSWRDGFSYEQYF.

This clonotype was seen ten or more times. The chain combines TRBV29-1 with TRBJ2-1; TRBD2 matches 8 bases. Germline CDR1 and CDR2: SQVTM and ANQGSEA. J lost 15 bases, V lost 6 bases, and 7 bases had no gene match. CDR3 size: 10 residues. In nucleotides, the CDR3 is TGCAGCGTATCGGGAGGGCCGGGGTTCTTC. Translating gives CSVSGGPGFF.

This clonotype appeared many times. The rearrangement uses TRBV12-3 or TRBV12-4 and TRBJ2-7; D may be TRBD2 (6 bases). The CDR3 extends over 14 amino acids. V was cut by 6 bases and J by 3 bases, with 15 bases left in between. CDR3 loop: CASSLRGGFYEQYF. DNA of the CDR3: TGTGCCAGCAGCCTGCGGGGTGGGTTCTACGAGCAGTACTTC.

This clonotype appeared many times. J is TRBJ2-2 and V is TRBV7-9; the D gene is possibly TRBD2 (6 bases). From germline, CDR1 is SEHNR and CDR2 FQNEAQ (reference sequence). V lost 2 bases and J lost 6, with 13 bases in between. The CDR3 has 15 residues. In nucleotides, the CDR3 is TGTGCCAGCAGCTTACCCCCCGGGAGTGCCGGGGAGCTGTTTTTT. Encoded protein: CASSLPPGSAGELFF.

This clonotype was found many times. The genes are TRBV6-5 and TRBJ1-2, with D possibly matching TRBD1 (5 bases). The CDR3 extends over 13 amino acids. Between the trimmed V and J ends, which lost 4 bases and 4 bases, there was a span of 10 bases. Germline CDR1 is MNHEY and CDR2 is SVGAGI. The CDR3 sequence is CASSSREGYGYTF. The CDR3 bases are TGTGCCAGCAGTTCCAGGGAAGGCTATGGCTACACCTTC.

The chain combines TRBV4-3 with TRBJ1-1; no firm D call. CDR1 and CDR2 from the germline V gene are LGHNA and YSLEER. The CDR3 extends over 17 amino acids. V lost 0 bases, J lost 2 bases, and 16 bases lay in between. CDR3 sequence reads: CASSQERAARPNTEAFF. In nucleotides, the CDR3 is TGCGCCAGCAGCCAAGAGCGGGCCGCCCGACCCAACACTGAAGCTTTCTTT.

The V call is TRBV6-5, the J call TRBJ1-1; no clear D. CDR3 length equals 16 residues. V was clipped by 7 bases and J by 1 base, with 19 bases between them. The germline gives CDR1 MNHEY, CDR2 SVGAGI. The CDR3 loop is CASIFFPMTPNTEAFF. The CDR3 DNA follows: TGTGCCAGCATTTTCTTCCCGATGACCCCGAACACTGAAGCTTTCTTT.

In its sample, this clonotype was seen many times. This chain joins TRBV7-2 and TRBJ2-7; D unclear. Per germline, CDR1 SGHTA and CDR2 FQGNSA. V dropped 5 bases and J dropped 3 bases, with 14 bases sitting between them. This CDR3 spans 14 amino acids. The CDR3 bases are TGTGCCAGCAGCCTGAATACAGACCACTACGAGCAGTACTTC. As protein: CASSLNTDHYEQYF.

This clonotype was recorded many times. The chain combines TRBV9 with TRBJ1-2; TRBD1 agrees at 11 bases. Germline V gene sequence: CDR1 SGDLS, CDR2 YYNGEE. V shed 0 bases, J shed 4 bases, and the junction held 5 bases outside the gene matches. The CDR3 is 16 amino acids. CDR3 coding DNA: TGTGCCAGCAGCGTAGCGGGACAGGGGGACTTCTATGGCTACACCTTC. This encodes CASSVAGQGDFYGYTF.

This clonotype was picked up a small number of times. The chain joins TRBV5-1 to TRBJ2-5; D possibly corresponds to TRBD2 (5 bases). Trimming pared 2 bases from V and 4 bases from J, leaving 15 bases between. The CDR3 totals 15 residues. CDR1 is SGHRS and CDR2 is YFSETQ in the germline V gene. The DNA of the CDR3 is TGCGCCAGCAGCTTCTCCGCCCGGGAAGGAGAGACCCAGTACTTC. The encoded protein is CASSFSAREGETQYF.

As to this clonotype: This sequence may be a read error, since a much larger clone differs from it by one base. V and J are TRBV3-1 and TRBJ2-5; TRBD2 agrees at 8 bases. Germline lookup yields CDR1 LGHDT and CDR2 YNNKEL (reference sequence). J was trimmed by 5 bases and V by 3 bases; bases with no gene match: 11. CDR3 size: 16 residues. The DNA for the CDR3 is TGTGCCAGCAGCCACGTGGGTAGCGGGAAGCGGGAGACCCAGTACTTC. As protein: CASSHVGSGKRETQYF.

This clonotype was found many times. V usage is TRBV6-6 and J usage is TRBJ2-7; 7 bases are a match to TRBD1. The CDR3 runs to 12 residues. Looked up from germline, CDR1 is MNHNY and CDR2 is SVGAGI (reference sequence). The ends lost 4 bases at V and 6 bases at J; junction bases unmatched: 3. The CDR3 is CASSSTGAEQYF. The CDR3 DNA reads as TGTGCCAGCAGTTCTACAGGGGCCGAGCAGTACTTC.

This clonotype showed up many times. The chain links TRBV10-2 to TRBJ2-5; maybe TRBD2 (5 bases). The ends were cut back, 2 bases at V and 4 bases at J, with 20 bases in the middle. Germline V gene lookup returns CDR1 WSHSY and CDR2 SAAADI. The CDR3 has 17 amino acids. CDR3 sequence: CASSEPTLGVSRETQYF. Written as DNA, the CDR3 is TGCGCCAGCAGTGAGCCCACCCTCGGGGTTAGCAGAGAGACCCAGTACTTC.

This clonotype was picked up many times. V is TRBV5-1 and J is TRBJ2-5, with D possibly being TRBD1 (6 bases). V lost 1 base to trimming and J lost 5 bases, with 15 bases between them. Germline V gene sequence: CDR1 SGHRS, CDR2 YFSETQ. CDR3 length equals 15 residues. CDR3 amino acids: CASSLLSRGQETQYF. The CDR3 DNA is TGCGCCAGCAGCTTGCTCTCCAGGGGTCAGGAGACCCAGTACTTC.

The chain employs TRBV5-4 and TRBJ1-2; 9 positions match TRBD1. This CDR3 spans 15 amino acids. CDR1 SGHNT and CDR2 YYREEE come from the germline V gene (reference sequence). After removal of 0 bases from V and 8 bases from J, the junction contained 8 bases not matched to a gene. CDR3 in DNA: TGTGCCAGCAGCTTGGACCCGGGACAGGGTGGCGGCTACACCTTC. It yields the protein CASSLDPGQGGGYTF.

This clonotype has at least ten counts. The rearrangement links TRBV20-1 to TRBJ2-1; D gene uncertain. There are 13 residues in the CDR3. Trimming removed 8 bases at V and 4 bases at J, with 15 bases between. Germline lookup yields CDR1 DFQATT and CDR2 SNEGSKA (reference sequence). CDR3 DNA: TGCAGTTGCCAGCCCCAAAAGTACAATGAGCAGTTCTTC. As protein: CSCQPQKYNEQFF.

The chain is built from TRBV28 and TRBJ1-3, with D possibly TRBD1 on 5 matching bases. Germline V gene data show CDR1 as MDHEN and CDR2 as SYDVKM. CDR3 length equals 15 residues. The V end lost 8 bases, the J end lost 3 bases, and 17 bases lay between the germline ends. The CDR3 region is CASGLPGHNGNTIYF. Written as DNA, the CDR3 is TGTGCCAGCGGACTTCCCGGACATAATGGAAACACCATATATTTT.

This clonotype was recorded many times. V and J are TRBV6-2 or TRBV6-3 and TRBJ2-7; no firm D call. The CDR3 has 15 residues. Per the germline V gene, CDR1 is MNHEY and CDR2 is SVGEGT. The germline V and J ends were trimmed by 2 bases and 0 bases, with 11 bases remaining between them. The CDR3 DNA sequence: TGTGCCAGCAGTTACCCCAGGCCTCCCTCCTACGAGCAGTACTTC. Its translation is CASSYPRPPSYEQYF.